The rows below give T cell receptor beta chains drawn from one sample of a study of OX40 agonist ivuxolimab in advanced cancers. Using immunoSEQ multiplex PCR, the repertoire was profiled, and TCRdb retains in-frame clones only, with some absent. The table lists about 76,000 clones, around 86% of them singletons. The specimen was CD4+ or CD8+ T cells sorted from blood, collected in a trial of the OX40 agonist ivuxolimab. The receptors were sampled from an adult with an advanced solid tumor such as melanoma, head and neck, liver or kidney cancer. Both conserved end residues are part of each CDR3. The D gene is left open where the match is weak. The size field is filled for only some rows; it gives once, few, many or a size class.

CDR3 DNA,CDR3 protein,D gene,J gene,clone size,V gene
TGTGCCAGCCGACGTCAGGGGGCCATAGGATACAATGAGCAGTTCTTC,CASRRQGAIGYNEQFF,TRBD1,TRBJ2-1,.,TRBV7-9
TGTGCCAGCAGTGACCAAGGGGGCAGTCAGCCCCAGCATTTT,CASSDQGGSQPQHF,TRBD1,TRBJ1-5,.,TRBV6-4
TGTGCCAGCAGGGAGCTAGCGGGATACACCGGGGAGCTGTTTTTT,CASRELAGYTGELFF,TRBD2,TRBJ2-2,.,TRBV6-4
TGTGCCAGCAGCAAAGAGGGGCAGAGCTCTGGAAACACCATATATTTT,CASSKEGQSSGNTIYF,.,TRBJ1-3,.,TRBV21-1
TGCGCCAGCAGCTTGATCTCCTCTGCGACAGGGACCTACGAGCAGTACTTC,CASSLISSATGTYEQYF,TRBD1,TRBJ2-7,.,TRBV5-1
TGTGCCAGTAGCAACCCAACGAACACCGGGGAGCTGTTTTTT,CASSNPTNTGELFF,.,TRBJ2-2,.,TRBV19
TGTGCCAGCAGCCCCCCCCTTTCACCCCTCCACTTT,CASSPPLSPLHF,.,TRBJ1-6,.,TRBV7-2
TGTGCCAGCAGCTTAGAGGCTAGCGGGGGAAGGGGCCAGTACTTC,CASSLEASGGRGQYF,TRBD2,TRBJ2-5,once,TRBV11-2
TGTGCCAGCACCACTCGTAATCAGCCCCAGCATTTT,CASTTRNQPQHF,.,TRBJ1-5,.,TRBV6-6
TGTGCCAGTAGTCCAACATTGGGGGTGGGGCAAATAAGCTCCTACAATGAGCAGTTCTTC,CASSPTLGVGQISSYNEQFF,.,TRBJ2-1,.,TRBV19
TGTGCCTGGAGTCAGGGTTGGACTGAAGCTTTCTTT,CAWSQGWTEAFF,.,TRBJ1-1,once,TRBV30
TGTGCCAGCAGCTTAGAACCTGGTAGTGGAGCTTTCTTT,CASSLEPGSGAFF,.,TRBJ1-1,.,TRBV11-2
TGTGCCAGCAGCGTCTGGGACAGGCTTAGCTCTGGGGCCAACGTCCTGACTTTC,CASSVWDRLSSGANVLTF,TRBD1,TRBJ2-6,.,TRBV9
TGTGCCAGCAGTACCCACGGGACAGGCTACAATGAGCAGTTCTTC,CASSTHGTGYNEQFF,TRBD1,TRBJ2-1,.,TRBV7-2
TGTGCCAGCTCTCTGCTCCCGGAGGGCTACACCTTC,CASSLLPEGYTF,.,TRBJ1-2,.,TRBV18
TGTGCCAAGGCCGGTGAGTTCCGGACAGGATCGAACACCGGGGAGCTGTTTTTT,CAKAGEFRTGSNTGELFF,TRBD1,TRBJ2-2,.,TRBV5-6
TGTGCCTGGAGTGTTAGAGGGACAGCAGGCCACGAGCAGTACTTC,CAWSVRGTAGHEQYF,TRBD1,TRBJ2-7,once,TRBV30
TGTGCCAGCAGCCCAACAGGGTTGGGTGGCTACACCTTC,CASSPTGLGGYTF,.,TRBJ1-2,.,TRBV27
TGTGCCATCGGCGGGACAGGACAAAATTCACCCCTCCACTTT,CAIGGTGQNSPLHF,TRBD1,TRBJ1-6,.,TRBV10-3
TGTGCCAGCAGTTTACAGGTCGCGGCGGGTAAAAACATTCAGTACTTC,CASSLQVAAGKNIQYF,.,TRBJ2-4,.,TRBV27
TGTGCCAGCAGCTCCCCGGGGACGCCGACGGCAGATACGCAGTATTTT,CASSSPGTPTADTQYF,.,TRBJ2-3,.,TRBV11-3
TGTGCCACCAGCAGAGATAACGGCAGTGGAGAAAAACTGTTTTTT,CATSRDNGSGEKLFF,.,TRBJ1-4,once,TRBV15
TGTGCCAGCAGTTTACGGCAGGGGGCGCTCGGTGAAAAACTGTTTTTT,CASSLRQGALGEKLFF,TRBD1,TRBJ1-4,.,TRBV27
TGTGCCAGCAGTCGACAGGGAGGTTACACTGAAGCTTTCTTT,CASSRQGGYTEAFF,TRBD1,TRBJ1-1,.,TRBV6-5
TGTGCCAGCAGCCTCTCAGGGACATCTAATGCTAATGAAAAACTGTTTTTT,CASSLSGTSNANEKLFF,.,TRBJ1-4,.,TRBV7-8
TGTGCCAGCAGTGAGGGACAGGGGGCCTTCGAGCAGTACTTC,CASSEGQGAFEQYF,TRBD1,TRBJ2-7,.,TRBV6-1
TGTGCCAGCAGAGCCGACATGAGGGGTGAAGCTTTCTTT,CASRADMRGEAFF,.,TRBJ1-1,.,TRBV2
TGTGCCAGTAGTTCGGGACAGGCCTCCGTGGGACCCCTCCACTTT,CASSSGQASVGPLHF,TRBD1,TRBJ1-6,.,TRBV19
TGTGCCTGGAGTTTCAGCAGGGTCCACACTGAAGCTTTCTTT,CAWSFSRVHTEAFF,.,TRBJ1-1,.,TRBV30